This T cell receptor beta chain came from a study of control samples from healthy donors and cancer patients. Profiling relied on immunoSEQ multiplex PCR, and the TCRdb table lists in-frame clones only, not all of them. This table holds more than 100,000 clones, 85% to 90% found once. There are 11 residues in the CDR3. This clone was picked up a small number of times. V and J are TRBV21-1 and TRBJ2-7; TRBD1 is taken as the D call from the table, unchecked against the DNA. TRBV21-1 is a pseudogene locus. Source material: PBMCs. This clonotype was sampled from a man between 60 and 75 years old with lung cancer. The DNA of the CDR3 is TGTGCCAGCATGGCCGCCTACGAGCAGTACTTC. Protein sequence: CASMAAYEQYF.